The rows below give T cell receptor beta chains drawn from one sample of a study of cytomegalovirus exposure and HLA in healthy donors. The protocol was immunoSEQ multiplex PCR, while the TCRdb copy is restricted to in-frame clones and leaves out a portion. The top ten clones hold approximately 1.5% of a sample with 100,000 to 150,000 clones, roughly three quarters of them seen once. The sample consisted of PBMCs. The source is a woman aged 18-35 years in good health and CMV-seronegative. Both conserved end residues are part of each CDR3. Each record gives: V gene, CDR3 length, clone size, D gene, J gene, CDR3 protein, CDR3 DNA. A D gene is named only where the DNA matches it firmly. Size is omitted from some rows. Given values are once, few, many or a class for expanded clones.

TRBV2	15	NA	NA	TRBJ2-1	CATSTAGVSGNEQFF	TGTGCCACCTCTACCGCGGGCGTTAGTGGAAATGAGCAGTTCTTC
TRBV14	13	NA	NA	TRBJ2-5	CASSQGRQETQYF	TGTGCCAGCAGCCAAGGGCGGCAAGAGACCCAGTACTTC
TRBV12-2	12	NA	NA	TRBJ1-2	CASRPTGNGYTF	TGTGCAAGTCGCCCAACAGGGAATGGCTACACCTTC
TRBV4-1	15	NA	TRBD2	TRBJ2-5	CASSQALADWVTQYF	TGCGCCAGCAGCCAAGCACTAGCGGATTGGGTGACCCAGTACTTC
TRBV19	14	NA	TRBD1	TRBJ2-2	CASSPQGESGELFF	TGTGCCAGTAGCCCACAGGGGGAAAGCGGGGAGCTGTTTTTT
TRBV5-4	16	NA	TRBD2	TRBJ2-7	CASSYDGLAGIYEQYF	TGTGCCAGCAGCTACGATGGACTAGCGGGGATTTACGAGCAGTACTTC
TRBV25-1	16	NA	NA	TRBJ2-7	CASSEWRYCPSYEQYF	TGTGCCAGCAGTGAATGGAGGTATTGCCCCTCCTACGAGCAGTACTTC
TRBV19	16	NA	NA	TRBJ2-2	CASSIDWPANTGELFF	TGTGCCAGTAGTATAGACTGGCCCGCGAACACCGGGGAGCTGTTTTTT
TRBV5-6	15	NA	NA	TRBJ2-1	CASNSNSLLYNEQFF	TGTGCCAGCAATTCCAACAGTCTCCTTTACAATGAGCAGTTCTTC
TRBV30	13	NA	NA	TRBJ1-4	CAWSGQLNEKLFF	TGTGCCTGGAGTGGACAGCTTAATGAAAAACTGTTTTTT
TRBV2	13	few	NA	TRBJ2-5	CASSWGVEETQYF	TGTGCCAGCAGTTGGGGGGTGGAAGAGACCCAGTACTTC
TRBV12-5	13	NA	TRBD2	TRBJ2-1	CASLPSGRIEQFF	TGTGCTAGCTTGCCTAGCGGGAGGATCGAGCAGTTCTTC
TRBV7-8	16	NA	TRBD2	TRBJ2-3	CASSLMASGSTDTQYF	TGTGCCAGCAGCTTAATGGCTAGCGGGAGCACAGATACGCAGTATTTT
TRBV2	14	NA	TRBD1	TRBJ2-2	CACGQGPNTGELFF	TGTGCCTGCGGACAGGGGCCAAACACCGGGGAGCTGTTTTTT
TRBV9	14	few	NA	TRBJ2-5	CASNQGEVPETQYF	TGTGCCAGCAACCAGGGGGAGGTCCCAGAGACCCAGTACTTC
TRBV6-4	16	NA	TRBD2	TRBJ2-1	CASSDSSGGAYNEQFF	TGTGCCAGCAGTGACTCTTCGGGAGGGGCGTACAATGAGCAGTTCTTC
TRBV6-5	13	NA	NA	TRBJ1-4	CASGRAIKEKLFF	TGTGCCTCTGGGAGGGCTATTAAGGAAAAACTGTTTTTT
TRBV27	15	once	NA	TRBJ1-1	CASSPGLRLNTEAFF	TGTGCCAGCAGTCCCGGGTTAAGATTGAACACTGAAGCTTTCTTT
TRBV13	11	NA	NA	TRBJ2-7	CASSLAGEQYF	TGTGCCAGCAGCTTAGCGGGCGAGCAGTACTTC
TRBV5-1	13	NA	NA	TRBJ1-1	CASSLLGVAEAFF	TGCGCCAGCAGCTTGCTAGGGGTTGCTGAAGCTTTCTTT
TRBV6-5	13	NA	NA	TRBJ1-2	CASSAETGYGYTF	TGTGCCAGCAGTGCCGAAACAGGGTATGGCTACACCTTC
TRBV2	15	NA	TRBD2	TRBJ2-5	CASAGTRVSSETQYF	TGTGCCAGCGCCGGGACTAGGGTATCGTCAGAGACCCAGTACTTC
TRBV7-2	17	NA	TRBD1	TRBJ1-2	CASSLEDEGAKNYGYTF	TGTGCCAGCAGCTTAGAGGATGAGGGGGCTAAGAACTATGGCTACACCTTC
TRBV20-1	11	NA	NA	TRBJ2-5	CSARDSKTQYF	TGCAGTGCTAGAGATAGCAAGACCCAGTACTTC
TRBV10-3	12	NA	TRBD1	TRBJ2-7	CATTTGGYEQYF	TGTGCCACAACGACAGGGGGCTACGAGCAGTACTTC
TRBV6-1	10	NA	NA	TRBJ1-2	CASSRGGYTF	TGTGCCAGCAGCCGCGGCGGCTACACCTTC
TRBV2	14	few	NA	TRBJ2-1	CASSAQRTYNEQFF	TGTGCCAGCAGTGCGCAGCGGACCTACAATGAGCAGTTCTTC
TRBV5-6	13	NA	NA	TRBJ1-1	CASSLDSQGEAFF	TGTGCCAGCAGCCTTGACAGTCAGGGTGAAGCTTTCTTT
TRBV30	14	once	TRBD1	TRBJ1-1	CAWAPGTEDTEAFF	TGTGCCTGGGCCCCTGGGACAGAAGACACTGAAGCTTTCTTT
TRBV5-4	14	NA	NA	TRBJ1-4	CASSSSGGAEKLFF	TGTGCCAGCAGCTCCTCCGGGGGGGCAGAAAAACTGTTTTTT
TRBV5-6	15	few	NA	TRBJ2-2	CASSLVQANTGELFF	TGTGCCAGCAGCTTGGTTCAGGCGAACACCGGGGAGCTGTTTTTT
TRBV9	13	NA	NA	TRBJ2-3	CASSASFTDTQYF	TGTGCCAGCAGCGCTTCCTTCACAGATACGCAGTATTTT
TRBV5-6	13	NA	TRBD2	TRBJ2-7	CASSLGLAGQQYF	TGTGCCAGCAGCTTGGGACTAGCGGGCCAGCAGTACTTC
TRBV4-2	16	NA	TRBD2	TRBJ2-3	CASSPMSRGGTDTQYF	TGTGCCAGCAGCCCCATGAGTCGGGGAGGGACAGATACGCAGTATTTT
TRBV6-5	15	NA	TRBD1	TRBJ1-4	CASKITGGRDEKLFF	TGTGCCAGCAAGATAACAGGGGGCAGGGATGAAAAACTGTTTTTT
TRBV28	14	NA	TRBD1	TRBJ1-5	CASSRGTGDQPQHF	TGTGCCAGCAGTCGAGGGACAGGCGATCAGCCCCAGCATTTT
TRBV6-5	12	NA	TRBD1	TRBJ1-2	CASSTGGYGYTF	TGTGCCAGCAGCACAGGGGGCTACGGCTACACCTTC
TRBV29-1	16	NA	TRBD2	TRBJ2-1	CSVETLPSGRAIGQFF	TGCAGCGTTGAAACTCTCCCTAGCGGGAGGGCCATAGGTCAGTTCTTC
TRBV19	15	NA	NA	TRBJ1-1	CASLPPTGGNTEAFF	TGTGCCAGTTTGCCCCCGACCGGGGGTAACACTGAAGCTTTCTTT
TRBV7-2	14	NA	NA	TRBJ2-7	CASSLDGGVYEQYF	TGTGCCAGCAGCTTAGATGGAGGGGTGTACGAGCAGTACTTC
TRBV29-1	16	once	NA	TRBJ1-3	CSVGAFGDDSGNTIYF	TGCAGCGTTGGCGCGTTCGGGGATGACTCTGGAAACACCATATATTTT